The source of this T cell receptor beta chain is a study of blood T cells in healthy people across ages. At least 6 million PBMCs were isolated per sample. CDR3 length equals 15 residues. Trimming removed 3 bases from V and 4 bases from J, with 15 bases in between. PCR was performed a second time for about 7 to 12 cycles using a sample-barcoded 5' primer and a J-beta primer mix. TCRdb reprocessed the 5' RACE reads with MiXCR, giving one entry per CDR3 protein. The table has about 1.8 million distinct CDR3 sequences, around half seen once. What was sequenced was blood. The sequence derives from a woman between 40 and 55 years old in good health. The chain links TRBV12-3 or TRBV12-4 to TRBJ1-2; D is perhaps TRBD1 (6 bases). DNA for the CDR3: TGTGCCAGCAGTTTGCCGGGGGGCGGGTCCTATGGCTACACCTTC. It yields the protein CASSLPGGGSYGYTF.